This TCR beta chain stems from a study of long-term antiretroviral therapy in people with HIV. General study results and limits: Every time point showed a repertoire led by clones expanded before ART.

It was version v3.0 of the immunoSEQ assay that was run at survey level. Sequenced by immunoSEQ multiplex PCR; TCRdb stores in-frame clones only, minus some. Of approximately 35,000 clones listed, about 76% were seen once; the top ten hold roughly 3.1%. Comment on this clone: What it binds is unknown.

This CDR3 has 14 amino acids. CDR1 MNHEY and CDR2 SVGAGI come from the germline V gene. Deletions cut 2 bases from V and 1 base from J, with 8 bases between. The chain employs TRBV6-5 and TRBJ1-2; no definite D call. The sequence was obtained from a man between 18 and 35 years old with HIV. Sequences were derived from unsorted PBMCs, sampled 1.9 years after starting antiretroviral therapy. The CDR3 region has the DNA TGTGCCAGCAGTTACCGCCGGAGTAACTATGGCTACACCTTC. Encoded protein: CASSYRRSNYGYTF.